A selection of T cell receptor beta chains follows, all from one sample in a study of blood T cell repertoires in COVID-19. Some clones are missing from TCRdb's copy, which holds only in-frame ones; the method was immunoSEQ multiplex PCR. The sample yields 150,000 to 200,000 clones, roughly 90% seen once. The sample was peripheral blood. These receptors all come from a man aged 45-60 years with acute or convalescent COVID-19. Each CDR3 is given with its conserved first and last residue. D genes are given only for firm matches. The listing skips clone size in some rows; elsewhere it reads once, few, many or a size class.

-,-,TRBJ1-5,TRBV6-6,CASITGPYSNQPQHF,TGTGCCAGCATTACAGGGCCCTATAGCAATCAGCCCCAGCATTTT
-,-,TRBJ2-7,TRBV24-1,CATSEAGSPAEQYF,TGTGCCACCAGTGAAGCCGGGTCTCCAGCCGAGCAGTACTTC
-,TRBD1,TRBJ2-2,TRBV10-2,CASSDSGTGRPGELFF,TGCGCCAGCAGTGACTCCGGGACAGGGAGACCCGGGGAGCTGTTTTTT
-,-,TRBJ2-5,TRBV19,CASGGSDQETQYF,TGTGCCAGTGGTGGTTCAGACCAAGAGACCCAGTACTTC
-,-,TRBJ2-3,TRBV19,CASNQQGTSTDTQYF,TGTGCCAGTAACCAACAGGGGACTAGCACAGATACGCAGTATTTT
-,TRBD1,TRBJ1-4,TRBV19,CASSGQAGAEKLFF,TGTGCCAGTAGTGGACAGGCGGGTGCAGAAAAACTGTTTTTT
few,TRBD1,TRBJ2-7,TRBV4-1,CASSQESHRGLEQYF,TGCGCCAGCAGCCAAGAGTCACACAGGGGCCTGGAGCAGTACTTC
-,TRBD2,TRBJ2-3,TRBV4-1,CASSPTWTSGGGDTQYF,TGCGCCAGCAGCCCGACATGGACTAGCGGGGGTGGGGATACGCAGTATTTT
-,-,TRBJ1-1,TRBV19,CASSMAREGTEAFF,TGTGCCAGTAGTATGGCCAGAGAGGGCACTGAAGCTTTCTTT
-,-,TRBJ1-5,TRBV18,CASSPAQGSNQPQHF,TGTGCCAGCTCACCAGCTCAGGGTAGCAATCAGCCCCAGCATTTT
-,TRBD2,TRBJ2-3,TRBV11-2,CASSLTAGVVRDTQYF,TGTGCCAGCAGCTTAACAGCGGGAGTAGTGAGAGATACGCAGTATTTT
few,TRBD2,TRBJ2-7,TRBV7-9,CASSSSGGYEQYF,TGTGCCAGCAGTAGTAGCGGGGGGTACGAGCAGTACTTC
-,-,TRBJ2-5,TRBV25-1,CASSDRSYLQETQYF,TGTGCCAGCAGTGACCGGAGTTACCTCCAAGAGACCCAGTACTTC
-,TRBD1,TRBJ1-2,TRBV27,CASSATGADSGYTF,TGTGCCAGCAGTGCGACAGGGGCCGACTCTGGCTACACCTTC
-,TRBD1,TRBJ1-4,TRBV19,CASSIGQGANEKLFF,TGTGCCAGTAGCATCGGACAGGGTGCTAATGAAAAACTGTTTTTT
-,-,TRBJ1-3,TRBV7-3,CASSLSFGAGNTIYF,TGTGCCAGCAGCTTATCCTTCGGGGCTGGAAACACCATATATTTT
once,-,TRBJ2-7,TRBV6-5,CASAPGDVYEQYF,TGTGCCAGCGCTCCGGGAGATGTCTACGAGCAGTACTTC
-,TRBD2,TRBJ2-3,TRBV4-3,CASSQDKRGSTDTQYF,TGCGCCAGCAGCCAAGATAAGCGGGGTAGCACAGATACGCAGTATTTT
-,TRBD1,TRBJ2-7,TRBV9,CASSPDRVARGQYF,TGTGCCAGCAGCCCGGACAGGGTAGCCCGCGGACAGTACTTC
-,TRBD2,TRBJ2-2,TRBV19,CASSLTSGRGGELFF,TGTGCCAGTAGTCTGACTAGCGGGAGGGGCGGGGAGCTGTTTTTT
-,-,TRBJ2-3,TRBV4-3,CASSQSGSGPLSTDTQYF,TGCGCCAGCAGCCAATCGGGGTCCGGACCCCTAAGCACAGATACGCAGTATTTT
-,TRBD1,TRBJ1-1,TRBV12-3/TRBV12-4,CASSQTGVTEAFF,TGTGCCAGCAGTCAAACAGGGGTCACTGAAGCTTTCTTT
-,-,TRBJ1-4,TRBV28,CASSLGRGGEKLFF,TGTGCCAGCAGTTTGGGGCGGGGAGGAGAAAAACTGTTTTTT
-,TRBD1,TRBJ1-2,TRBV6-5,CASKGASNYGYTF,TGTGCCAGCAAGGGGGCCTCTAACTATGGCTACACCTTC
once,-,TRBJ1-2,TRBV28,CASSLDHTNYGYTF,TGTGCCAGCAGTTTAGATCACACGAACTATGGCTACACCTTC
-,-,TRBJ2-2,TRBV2,CASSVRGFPNALGELFF,TGTGCCAGCAGTGTCCGGGGTTTCCCCAACGCGCTCGGGGAGCTGTTTTTT
once,-,TRBJ2-2,TRBV28,CASSSPGTYTGELFF,TGTGCCAGCAGCTCCCCCGGGACTTACACCGGGGAGCTGTTTTTT
once,-,TRBJ1-5,TRBV5-5,CASSLAGMIQPQHF,TGTGCCAGCAGCTTGGCAGGGATGATCCAGCCCCAGCATTTT
once,-,TRBJ2-4,TRBV27,CASSLYGASAKNIQYF,TGTGCCAGCAGTTTATATGGGGCTTCTGCCAAAAACATTCAGTACTTC
-,-,TRBJ1-5,TRBV6-1,CASSEGYPEAQHF,TGTGCCAGCAGTGAGGGTTACCCAGAGGCCCAGCATTTT
-,TRBD1,TRBJ2-2,TRBV10-3,CAISRQGLNTGELFF,TGTGCCATCAGTCGACAGGGGTTAAACACCGGGGAGCTGTTTTTT